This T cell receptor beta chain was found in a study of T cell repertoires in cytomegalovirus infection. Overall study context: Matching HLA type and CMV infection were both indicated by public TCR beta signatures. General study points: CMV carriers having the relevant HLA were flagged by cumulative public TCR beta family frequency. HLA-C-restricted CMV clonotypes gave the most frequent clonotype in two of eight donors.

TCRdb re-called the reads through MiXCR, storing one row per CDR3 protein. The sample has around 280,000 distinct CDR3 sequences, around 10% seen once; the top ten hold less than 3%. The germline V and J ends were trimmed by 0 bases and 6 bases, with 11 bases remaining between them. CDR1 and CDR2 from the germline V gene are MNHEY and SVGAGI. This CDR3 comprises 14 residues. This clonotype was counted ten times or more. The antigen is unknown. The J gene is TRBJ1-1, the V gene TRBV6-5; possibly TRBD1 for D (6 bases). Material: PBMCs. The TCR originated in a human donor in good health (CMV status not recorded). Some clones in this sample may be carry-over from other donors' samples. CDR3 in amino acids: CASSYSKKGAEAFF. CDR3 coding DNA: TGTGCCAGCAGTTACTCGAAGAAGGGGGCTGAAGCTTTCTTT.